Below, one TCR beta chain is given with its context. Its antigen is currently unknown. These data are taken from a study of shared clonotypes between healthy human individuals. The CDR3 is 16 residues long. Germline trimming cut 3 bases from V and 7 bases from J; bases unmatched to any gene: 7. The germline V gene has CDR1 LNHDA and CDR2 SQIVND (reference sequence). Overall study results and limits: Against clonotypes common to all four donors, non-shared ones had lower generation probabilities. Represented genetic and exposure-history diversity was restricted by having few donors. As a rule, naive subsets had a larger estimated richness than memory subsets.

Assay runs were performed at deep level. Clones were sequenced by immunoSEQ multiplex PCR, and TCRdb holds only the in-frame ones, with some missing. The sample lists about 2.3 million clones; over 90% were seen once. The specimen was naive CD4+ T cells from PBMCs. Subset here: CD45RA+ positively selected. This chain links TRBV19 with TRBJ2-1; 12 bases match TRBD2. The sequence came from a man younger than 35 in good health. Some clones in this sample may be carry-over from other donors' samples. CDR3 coding DNA: TGTGCCAGTAGTATGGGGCTAGCGGGAGGGTCGAATGAGCAGTTCTTC. Protein sequence: CASSMGLAGGSNEQFF. The full variable domain, with the rest looked up from reference TRBV19 and TRBJ2-1, is DGGITQSPKYLFRKEGQNVTLSCEQNLNHDAMYWYRQDPGQGLRLIYYSQIVNDFQKGDIAEGYSVSREKKESFPLTVTSAQKNPTAFYLCASSMGLAGGSNEQFFGPGTRLTVL.